This T cell receptor (beta chain) is from a study of CD8 T cells in ankylosing spondylitis. Study outcomes and limitations: Among TCR beta sequences, a motif of under ten highly homologous variants appeared characteristic of ankylosing spondylitis blood. From matched ankylosing spondylitis synovial fluid, disease-linked clones were reportedly recovered at significantly enriched levels. With a CD8+ phenotype, disease-linked clones were relatively rare in peripheral blood. Some motif variants had been reported before (in reactive arthritis synovial fluid and blood).

Looked up from germline, CDR1 is LNHNV and CDR2 is YYDKDF (reference sequence). CDR3 length: 15 residues. Trimming stripped 8 bases from V and 3 bases from J, with 19 bases between. A few counts support this clonotype. Antigen specificity is unknown. For TCR beta, libraries came from quantitative 5'-RACE with molecular barcodes. TCRdb re-called the 5' RACE reads through MiXCR, storing one row per CDR3 protein. Among 750,000 to 850,000 distinct CDR3 sequences, 12% were seen once, and the ten largest hold roughly 0.51%. The material sequenced was blood, either unsorted or a sorted T cell fraction (not recorded which). This chain connects TRBV15 to TRBJ1-1, with a weak D call TRBD1 (5 bases). The receptor was isolated from a male donor with ankylosing spondylitis. The CDR3 is CATGGGSLLDTEAFF. CDR3 DNA: TGTGCCACCGGGGGGGGATCGCTTCTAGACACTGAAGCTTTCTTT.